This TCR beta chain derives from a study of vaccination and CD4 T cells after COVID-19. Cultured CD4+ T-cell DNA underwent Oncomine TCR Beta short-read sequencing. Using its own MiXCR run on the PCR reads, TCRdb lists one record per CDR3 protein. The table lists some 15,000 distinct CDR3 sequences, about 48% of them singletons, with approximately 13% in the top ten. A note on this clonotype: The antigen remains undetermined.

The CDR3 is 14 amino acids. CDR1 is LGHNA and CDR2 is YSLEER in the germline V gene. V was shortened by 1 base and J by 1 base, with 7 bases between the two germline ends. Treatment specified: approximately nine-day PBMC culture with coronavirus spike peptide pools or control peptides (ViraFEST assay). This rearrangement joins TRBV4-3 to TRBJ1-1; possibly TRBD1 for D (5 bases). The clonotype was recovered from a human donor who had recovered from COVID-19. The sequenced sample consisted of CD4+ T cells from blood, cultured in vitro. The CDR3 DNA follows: TGCGCCAGCAGCCAAGTGGGGGGGAACACTGAAGCTTTCTTT. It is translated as CASSQVGGNTEAFF.